The rows below give T cell receptor beta chains drawn from one sample of a study of T cell repertoires in cytomegalovirus infection. MiXCR was run by TCRdb on the reads, yielding one entry per CDR3 protein. The data contain fewer than 550,000 distinct CDR3 sequences, more than 25% of them singletons. The sample taken for sequencing was PBMCs. The receptors derive from a human donor in good health (CMV status not recorded). Some clones in this sample may be carry-over from other donors' samples. Each CDR3 is given without its conserved first and last residue. The order of the fields is J gene, V gene, CDR3 protein.

TRBJ1-1 | TRBV28 | ASLEGPEAF
TRBJ2-1 | TRBV7-9 | ASSPPGTGSYNEQF
TRBJ2-5 | TRBV4-1 | ASSPEGGQETQY
TRBJ1-2 | TRBV28 | ASSSRTTDRSYGYT
TRBJ1-4 | TRBV7-2 | ASSKRAGNEKLF
TRBJ2-3 | TRBV7-2 | ASSLAFDTQY
TRBJ2-6 | TRBV12-3/TRBV12-4 | ASSFWRGQGGANVLT
TRBJ2-7 | TRBV7-9 | ASSLVSRFYEQY
TRBJ2-1 | TRBV11-3 | ASSLSRTSSYNEQF
TRBJ1-2 | TRBV12-3/TRBV12-4 | ASSLTTGLGGYT
TRBJ1-2 | TRBV7-3 | ASSLGPLDGYT
TRBJ2-7 | TRBV28 | ASSLGTPVSYEQY
TRBJ2-3 | TRBV29-1 | SVEAGAGADTQY
TRBJ1-1 | TRBV20-1 | SADNHQQGEAF